Following are 28 T cell receptor beta chains from one sample sequenced in a study of T cell repertoires in cytomegalovirus infection. TCRdb re-derived calls from the reads in MiXCR, one entry per CDR3 protein. The sample lists some 54,000 distinct CDR3 sequences; less than 20% were seen once. These TCRs are of unknown antigen specificity. Here the sequenced sample was CD8+ T cells from cultured PBMCs, taken from culture after CMV antigen stimulation. The receptors were sampled from a human donor in good health (CMV status not recorded). Some clones in this sample may be carry-over from other donors' samples.

This chain uses TRBV6-2 or TRBV6-3 with TRBJ2-1; TRBD1 is a possible D gene (6 bases). The germline V gene encodes CDR1 MNHEY and CDR2 SVGEGT. V gave up 7 bases and J gave up 9 bases, with 13 bases separating them. The CDR3 sequence is 12 residues long. DNA for the CDR3: TGTGCCAGCATCGCACAGGGTAGTGAGCAGTTCTTC. Translation gives CASIAQGSEQFF.

There are a few counts of this clonotype. The genes are TRBV9 and TRBJ1-5; D is undetermined. Germline V lookup: CDR1 SGDLS, CDR2 YYNGEE. The V end was cut by 0 bases, the J end by 1 base, with 8 bases between. This CDR3 region has 15 residues. In nucleotides, the CDR3 is TGTGCCAGCAGCGTAGAAGGGAGGAGCAATCAGCCCCAGCATTTT. Amino acids: CASSVEGRSNQPQHF.

This clonotype occurred a few times. The V gene is TRBV12-3 or TRBV12-4, the J gene TRBJ1-4; weak D call: TRBD1 (5 bases). This CDR3 comprises 16 residues. V lost 5 bases and J lost 0, with 13 bases in between. The CDR3 sequence: CASSRRGGATNEKLFF. Here the CDR3 DNA reads TGTGCCAGCAGTCGACGCGGGGGGGCAACTAATGAAAAACTGTTTTTT.

V and J are TRBV6-1 and TRBJ2-7; TRBD1 matches 7 bases. The CDR3 totals 15 residues. In germline, CDR1 is MNHNS, CDR2 SASEGT. V lost 6 bases and J lost 2; bases outside the gene matches: 10. This CDR3 is CASSPGTEFPYEQYF. The CDR3 nucleotides read TGTGCCAGCAGCCCCGGGACAGAATTTCCCTACGAGCAGTACTTC.

The gene calls are TRBV6-1 and TRBJ2-7, with unresolved D. The CDR3 consists of 12 residues. Germline assignment: CDR1 MNHNS and CDR2 SASEGT. V lost 6 bases to trimming and J lost 3 bases, with 9 bases between them. As DNA, the CDR3 is TGTGCCAGCAGCCAGACGGGCTACGAGCAGTACTTC. Residues: CASSQTGYEQYF.

There are a few counts of this clonotype. The chain combines TRBV7-9 with TRBJ2-7, with D perhaps TRBD1 (6 bases). CDR1 is SEHNR and CDR2 is FQNEAQ in the germline V gene (reference sequence). This CDR3 is 13 amino acids long. Trimming pared 5 bases from V and 4 bases from J, leaving 12 bases between. The CDR3: CASSAPDRYEQYF. In DNA form, the CDR3 reads TGTGCCAGCAGCGCACCAGACAGGTACGAGCAGTACTTC. Together with reference TRBV7-9 and TRBJ2-7, the CDR3 gives the full variable domain: DTGVSQNPRHKITKRGQNVTFRCDPISEHNRLYWYRQTLGQGPEFLTYFQNEAQLEKSRLLSDRFSAERPKGSFSTLEIQRTEQGDSAMYLCASSAPDRYEQYFGPGTRLTVT.

This clonotype was counted only a few times. V and J are TRBV19 and TRBJ2-3; D is possibly TRBD2 (5 bases). The length of the CDR3 is 14 residues. The germline CDR1 and CDR2 sequences are LNHDA and SQIVND (reference sequence). Trimming cost V 1 base and J 2 bases, with 7 bases left between them. The CDR3 bases are TGTGCCAGTAGTATAGGAGGGTTCACAGATACGCAGTATTTT. Its protein is CASSIGGFTDTQYF.

This sequence joins TRBV5-4 and TRBJ1-5; TRBD1 matches 8 bases. This CDR3 has 18 amino acids. J gave up 0 bases and V 5 bases, and 13 bases lay outside the gene matches. Germline values: CDR1 SGHNT, CDR2 YYREEE (reference sequence). The DNA for the CDR3 is TGTGCCAGCAGTTCACCGGGACAGGTATATAATAGCAATCAGCCCCAGCATTTT. Encoded protein: CASSSPGQVYNSNQPQHF.

This chain links TRBV7-8 with TRBJ2-5; D is possibly TRBD2 (6 bases). The CDR3 contains 15 residues. V was trimmed by 1 base and J by 4 bases, leaving 13 bases between them. The germline CDR1 and CDR2 sequences are SGHVS and FQNEAQ. DNA of the CDR3: TGTGCCAGCAGCTTAGGGGCGGGGTCTCGAGAGACCCAGTACTTC. Translating gives CASSLGAGSRETQYF.

V is TRBV11-2 and J is TRBJ1-2; D not resolved. CDR3 size: 14 residues. Between the trimmed V and J ends, which lost 0 bases and 3 bases, there was a span of 8 bases. Germline CDR1 and CDR2: SGHAT and FQNNGV. The CDR3 protein is CASSLDLGHYGYTF. CDR3 nucleotides: TGTGCCAGCAGCTTAGATCTTGGTCACTATGGCTACACCTTC. The full variable domain, in which reference TRBV11-2 and TRBJ1-2 provide the parts outside the CDR3, is EAGVAQSPRYKIIEKRQSVAFWCNPISGHATLYWYQQILGQGPKLLIQFQNNGVVDDSQLPKDRFSAERLKGVDSTLKIQPAKLEDSAVYLCASSLDLGHYGYTFGSGTRLTVV.

The J gene is TRBJ2-1, the V gene TRBV19; 9 bases align to TRBD2. The germline CDR1 and CDR2 sequences are LNHDA and SQIVND (reference sequence). The J segment lost 10 bases and the V segment lost 1 base, leaving 5 bases of the junction unmatched. CDR3 length: 14 residues. CDR3 residues: CASSIAPLAGEQFF. CDR3 in DNA: TGTGCCAGTAGTATAGCCCCTCTAGCGGGAGAGCAGTTCTTC.

The chain links TRBV5-1 to TRBJ2-7; D might be TRBD1 or TRBD2, each matching 5 bases. The CDR3 consists of 15 residues. V lost 4 bases, J lost 2 bases, and 16 bases lay in between. The germline gives CDR1 SGHRS, CDR2 YFSETQ. This CDR3 reads CASSPYSGAPYEQYF. The CDR3, as DNA: TGCGCCAGCAGCCCGTATTCCGGGGCTCCCTACGAGCAGTACTTC.

This clonotype was detected only a few times. The rearrangement links TRBV27 to TRBJ1-4, with D perhaps TRBD1 (5 bases). Trimming left V 2 bases short and J 8 bases short, with 15 bases between. From germline, CDR1 is MNHEY and CDR2 SMNVEV (reference sequence). The CDR3 loop spans 15 amino acids. The CDR3: CASSLGYRPQEKLFF. In nucleotides, the CDR3 is TGTGCCAGCAGTTTAGGGTACAGGCCCCAAGAAAAACTGTTTTTT.

There are a few counts of this clonotype. The chain joins TRBV4-1 to TRBJ2-7; 7 bases line up with TRBD2. CDR3 length equals 15 residues. Germline V gene lookup returns CDR1 MGHRA and CDR2 YSYEKL. V was clipped by 3 bases and J by 2 bases; unmatched bases: 7. This CDR3 reads CASSHKAGSTYEQYF. CDR3 coding DNA: TGCGCCAGCAGCCACAAAGCGGGGAGCACCTACGAGCAGTACTTC.

This chain joins TRBV6-6 and TRBJ2-7; perhaps TRBD1 as D (5 bases). This CDR3 region has 12 residues. V lost 6 bases, J lost 4 bases, and 10 bases lay in between. CDR1 and CDR2 from the germline V gene are MNHNY and SVGAGI (reference sequence). CDR3 in DNA: TGTGCCAGCAGCCAGGACATTTACGAGCAGTACTTC. Translation gives CASSQDIYEQYF.

J is TRBJ2-1 and V is TRBV2, with TRBD1 matching 8 bases. J gave up 0 bases and V 9 bases, and 4 bases lay outside the gene matches. CDR1 and CDR2 from the germline V gene are SNHLY and FYNNEI. This CDR3 region has 14 residues. CDR3 DNA: TGTGCCAGACAGGGGGAAAGCTCCTACAATGAGCAGTTCTTC. Protein sequence: CARQGESSYNEQFF. Complete variable domain (other parts from reference TRBV2 and TRBJ2-1): EPEVTQTPSHQVTQMGQEVILRCVPISNHLYFYWYRQILGQKVEFLVSFYNNEISEKSEIFDDQFSVERPDGSNFTLKIRSTKLEDSAMYFCARQGESSYNEQFFGPGTRLTVL.

In its sample, this clonotype was seen a few times. As DNA, the CDR3 is TGCAGTGCTAGAGATCCTACAACTCAAGAGACCCAGTACTTC. It yields the protein CSARDPTTQETQYF. The rearrangement uses TRBV20-1 and TRBJ2-5; no reliable D call. The ends were cut back, 0 bases at V and 2 bases at J, with 10 bases in the middle. The CDR3 consists of 14 residues. Germline V gene lookup returns CDR1 DFQATT and CDR2 SNEGSKA (reference sequence).

The J gene is TRBJ1-3, the V gene TRBV7-2, with 7 bases matching TRBD1. The CDR3 loop spans 15 amino acids. The V and J ends lost 7 bases and 2 bases, in that order; junction bases with no gene match: 8. CDR1 SGHTA and CDR2 FQGNSA come from the germline V gene. CDR3: CASTTFDRAGNTIYF. The CDR3 DNA follows: TGTGCCAGCACGACCTTCGACAGGGCTGGAAACACCATATATTTT.

This clonotype was observed a few times. The chain recombines TRBV12-3 or TRBV12-4 with TRBJ2-1, with 9 bases that match TRBD2. V shed 5 bases, J shed 6 bases, and the junction held 8 bases outside the gene matches. The CDR3 sequence is 15 residues long. The CDR3 here is CASSPPAGGGNEQFF. CDR3 DNA: TGTGCCAGCAGTCCCCCAGCGGGGGGCGGCAATGAGCAGTTCTTC.

This clonotype was seen more than once but under ten times. This chain joins TRBV27 and TRBJ2-2; D not resolved. Germline values: CDR1 MNHEY, CDR2 SMNVEV (reference sequence). CDR3 length equals 14 residues. Trimming shortened V by 4 bases and J by 4 bases, and 10 bases separated the two germline ends. The chain's CDR3 is CASSSGQTTGELFF. In DNA form, the CDR3 reads TGTGCCAGCAGTTCGGGCCAGACCACCGGGGAGCTGTTTTTT.

The rearrangement links TRBV6-1 to TRBJ2-3; TRBD1 matches 8 bases. The germline V gene encodes CDR1 MNHNS and CDR2 SASEGT. This CDR3 has 16 residues. V shed 2 bases, J shed 5 bases, and the junction held 9 bases outside the gene matches. The CDR3 loop reads CASSEIPGGGEDTQYF. In DNA form, the CDR3 reads TGTGCCAGCAGTGAAATCCCAGGGGGCGGTGAAGATACGCAGTATTTT.

V and J are TRBV28 and TRBJ1-2; unclear D gene. The length of the CDR3 is 15 residues. The germline V gene encodes CDR1 MDHEN and CDR2 SYDVKM. Trimming stripped 3 bases from V and 0 bases from J, with 11 bases between. CDR3 nucleotide sequence: TGTGCCAGCAGTTTCCCTTGGTTAGCTAACTATGGCTACACCTTC. It translates to CASSFPWLANYGYTF.

This chain links TRBV25-1 with TRBJ1-2; D gene ambiguous. This CDR3 is 12 amino acids long. V was shortened by 4 bases and J by 0 bases, with 3 bases between the two germline ends. CDR1 and CDR2 from the germline V gene are MGHDK and SYGVNS. The CDR3 DNA reads as TGTGCCAGCAGTGGAGCTAACTATGGCTACACCTTC. Amino acids: CASSGANYGYTF.

J is TRBJ1-4 and V is TRBV28, with 10 positions matching TRBD1. Germline-derived CDR1 and CDR2 are MDHEN and SYDVKM. The V gene end was trimmed by 4 bases and the J gene end by 0 bases; junction bases not matched to a gene: 11. The CDR3 sequence is 19 residues long. This chain's CDR3 is CASSSSPGQGGPTNEKLFF. As DNA, the CDR3 is TGTGCCAGCAGTTCATCGCCAGGACAGGGGGGCCCAACTAATGAAAAACTGTTTTTT.

This clonotype was detected only a few times. The CDR3 sequence: CASVSIDPDTEAFF. The CDR3 DNA reads TGTGCCAGCGTTTCGATAGATCCTGACACTGAAGCTTTCTTT. The genes are TRBV6-8 and TRBJ1-1; D uncertain. The CDR3 covers 14 residues. The germline V gene has CDR1 MNHGY and CDR2 SAAAGT. The germline V and J ends were trimmed by 8 bases and 3 bases, with 16 bases remaining between them.

This chain uses TRBV7-2 with TRBJ1-1; D not resolved. The germline V and J ends were trimmed by 5 bases and 5 bases, with 12 bases remaining between them. The CDR3 totals 13 residues. The germline V gene encodes CDR1 SGHTA and CDR2 FQGNSA. CDR3 in DNA: TGTGCCAGCAGCGTATATCTGGGAACTGAAGCTTTCTTT. It yields the protein CASSVYLGTEAFF.

This clonotype was seen more than once but under ten times. The chain uses TRBV7-2 and TRBJ2-7; a possible D gene is TRBD1 (5 bases). This CDR3 region has 15 residues. The V and J ends lost 5 bases and 0 bases respectively, with 14 bases between them. The germline V gene encodes CDR1 SGHTA and CDR2 FQGNSA. CDR3 sequence: CASSPRPDSSYEQYF. For the CDR3, the DNA is TGTGCCAGCAGCCCCCGGCCTGACAGCTCCTACGAGCAGTACTTC.

The chain recombines TRBV6-1 with TRBJ2-1; D gene unclear. This CDR3 is 14 amino acids long. Germline CDR1 is MNHNS and CDR2 is SASEGT. V gave up 7 bases and J gave up 3 bases, with 13 bases separating them. The CDR3 bases are TGTGCCAGCAATGATCGTGGGTACTACAATGAGCAGTTCTTC. Protein sequence: CASNDRGYYNEQFF.